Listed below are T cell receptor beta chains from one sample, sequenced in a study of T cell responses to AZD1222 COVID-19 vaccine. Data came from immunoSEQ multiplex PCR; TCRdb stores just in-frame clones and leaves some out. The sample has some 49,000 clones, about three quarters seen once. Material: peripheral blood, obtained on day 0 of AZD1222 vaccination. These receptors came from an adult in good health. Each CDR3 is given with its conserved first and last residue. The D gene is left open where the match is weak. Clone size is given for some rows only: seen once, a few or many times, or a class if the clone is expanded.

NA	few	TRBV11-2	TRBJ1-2	TGTGCCAGCAGCTTTCCGGCGGCTCAGAGGTATGGCTACACCTTC	CASSFPAAQRYGYTF
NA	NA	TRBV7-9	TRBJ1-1	TGTGCCAGCAGCTTAGCAATGAACACTGAAGCTTTCTTT	CASSLAMNTEAFF
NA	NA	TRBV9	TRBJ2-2	TGTGCCAGCAGCGTAGGCGGTATCCCTTACACCGGGGAGCTGTTTTTT	CASSVGGIPYTGELFF
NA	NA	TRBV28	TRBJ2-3	TGTGCCAGCAGTTTATGGGCTAGCGACAATGCAGATACGCAGTATTTT	CASSLWASDNADTQYF
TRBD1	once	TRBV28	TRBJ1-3	TGTGCCAGCAGGGGGACAGGGGGCGCTGGAAACACCATATATTTT	CASRGTGGAGNTIYF
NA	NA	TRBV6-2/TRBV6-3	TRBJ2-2	TGTGCCAGCAGTCTGGGGGTGCGATACACCGGGGAGCTGTTTTTT	CASSLGVRYTGELFF
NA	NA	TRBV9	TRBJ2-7	TGTGCCAGCAGCCCAATGGAGGCTCCCGGCTACGAGCAGTACTTC	CASSPMEAPGYEQYF
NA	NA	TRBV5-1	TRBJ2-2	TGCGCCAGCAGCTCGATGGGGACGTCGAACACCGGGGAGCTGTTTTTT	CASSSMGTSNTGELFF
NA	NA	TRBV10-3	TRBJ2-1	TGTGCCATCAGTGATTGGGGGAGTAGCTCCTACAATGAGCAGTTCTTC	CAISDWGSSSYNEQFF
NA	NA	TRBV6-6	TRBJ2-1	TGTGCCAGCAGTCATAAGCGGAATTCATACAATGAGCAGTTCTTC	CASSHKRNSYNEQFF
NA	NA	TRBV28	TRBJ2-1	TGTGCCAGCCAAGGGGGAGGGGCCTACAATGAGCAGTTCTTC	CASQGGGAYNEQFF
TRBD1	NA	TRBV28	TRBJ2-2	TGTGCCAGCAGTACCGGGACAGGGAGGACCGGGGAGCTGTTTTTT	CASSTGTGRTGELFF
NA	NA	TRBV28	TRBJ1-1	TGTGCCAGCAGTCCCCCCCAGAACACTGAAGCTTTCTTT	CASSPPQNTEAFF
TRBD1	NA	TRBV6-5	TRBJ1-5	TGTGCCAGCAGTTACTCGGGACAGCCTAATCAGCCCCAGCATTTT	CASSYSGQPNQPQHF
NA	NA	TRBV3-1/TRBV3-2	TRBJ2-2	TGTGCCAGCAGCCCCTCAGGACTATGGGAGCTGTTTTTT	CASSPSGLWELFF
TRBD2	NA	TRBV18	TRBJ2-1	TGTGCCAGCTCAGCTGGACTAGCGGGACTAATCAATGAGCAGTTCTTC	CASSAGLAGLINEQFF
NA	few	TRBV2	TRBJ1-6	TGTGCCAGCAGTGAAAGACAACCGAGCTCCTATAATTCACCCCTCCACTTT	CASSERQPSSYNSPLHF
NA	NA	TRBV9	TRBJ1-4	TGTGCCAGCAGCGTAGGTGGGCCTAATGAAAAACTGTTTTTT	CASSVGGPNEKLFF
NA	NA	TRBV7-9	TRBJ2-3	TGTGCCAGCAGCCCCATTGGGGGGCCCACAGATACGCAGTATTTT	CASSPIGGPTDTQYF
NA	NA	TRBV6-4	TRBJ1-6	TGTGCCAGCAGTGACTCTTGGGGCCAAAATTCACCCCTCCACTTT	CASSDSWGQNSPLHF
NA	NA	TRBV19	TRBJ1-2	TGTGCCAGTAGTATAGCCGTGGGAACCTATGGCTACACCTTC	CASSIAVGTYGYTF
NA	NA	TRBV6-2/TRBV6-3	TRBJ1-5	TGTGCCAGCAGTTACTCGAGGCGGGTCGGGAGCAATCAGCCCCAGCATTTT	CASSYSRRVGSNQPQHF
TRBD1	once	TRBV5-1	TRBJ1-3	TGCGCCAGCAGCGTGGGACAGGGAGGTGGAAACACCATATATTTT	CASSVGQGGGNTIYF
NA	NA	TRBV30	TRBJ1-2	TGTGCCTGGAGTAATCCAGGGCTAGCTAACTATGGCTACACCTTC	CAWSNPGLANYGYTF
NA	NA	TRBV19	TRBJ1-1	TGTGCCAGTAGTAGCTACGGTGAAGCTTTCTTT	CASSSYGEAFF
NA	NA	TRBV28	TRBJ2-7	TGTGGAACGGGACGGTTCTCCTACGAGCAGTACTTC	CGTGRFSYEQYF
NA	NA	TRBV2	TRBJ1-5	TGTGCCAGCAGTGAAGTAGTACAGGTCTTCTATCAGCCCCAGCATTTT	CASSEVVQVFYQPQHF
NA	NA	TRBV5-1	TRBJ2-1	TGCGCCAGCAGCGGTGACTACCTTACTCAACCGGGGTACAATGAGCAGTTCTTC	CASSGDYLTQPGYNEQFF
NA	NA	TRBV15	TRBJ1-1	TGTGCCACCAGCCCGCGGGACAACAACACTGAAGCTTTCTTT	CATSPRDNNTEAFF
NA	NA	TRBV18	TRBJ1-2	TGTGCCAGCTCACCACCGAACCGTCCCGATGGCTACACCTTC	CASSPPNRPDGYTF
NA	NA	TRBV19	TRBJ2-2	TGTGCCAGTAGCCCGAGACGGGATGTAACCGGGGAGCTGTTTTTT	CASSPRRDVTGELFF
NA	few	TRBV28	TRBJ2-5	TGTGCCAGCAGTTTGCCCCTTGGAACTTCTGGAGAGACCCAGTACTTC	CASSLPLGTSGETQYF
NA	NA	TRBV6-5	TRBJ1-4	TGTGCCAGCAGGCCTGCGGGTAATGAAAAACTGTTTTTT	CASRPAGNEKLFF
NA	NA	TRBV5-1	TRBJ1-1	TGCGCCAGCAGTACAGGGTCCTGGGGTACTGAAGCTTTCTTT	CASSTGSWGTEAFF
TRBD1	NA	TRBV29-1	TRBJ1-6	TGCAGCGTTGGAGGGGGACCGGGACAGGGCAATTCACCCCTCCACTTT	CSVGGGPGQGNSPLHF
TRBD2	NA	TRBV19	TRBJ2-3	TGTGCCAGTAGTCCCGGGCGGGAGGGCAGAGATACGCAGTATTTT	CASSPGREGRDTQYF
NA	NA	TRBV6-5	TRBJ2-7	TGTGCCAGCAGTTACCTCGGCTACCGGTACTTC	CASSYLGYRYF
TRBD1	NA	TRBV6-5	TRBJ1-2	TGTGCCAGCACCCTGGGACAGCACTATGGCTACACCTTC	CASTLGQHYGYTF
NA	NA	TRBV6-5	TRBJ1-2	TGTGCCAGCAGTTACTCTGGCAGGGATGGCTACACCTTC	CASSYSGRDGYTF
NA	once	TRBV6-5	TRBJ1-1	TGTGCCAGCAGTTACGGGGGAATGAACACTGAAGCTTTCTTT	CASSYGGMNTEAFF
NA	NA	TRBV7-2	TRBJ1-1	TGTGCCAGCAGCTTAAGAGGGGGAACGGACACTGAAGCTTTCTTT	CASSLRGGTDTEAFF
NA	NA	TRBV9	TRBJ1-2	TGTGCCAGCAGCCGCCAAGTACAGGGACAAGCGGGGGGCTACACCTTC	CASSRQVQGQAGGYTF
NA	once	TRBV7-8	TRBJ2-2	TGTGCCAGCAGCTATAGGGAAACGGACGGGGAGCTGTTTTTT	CASSYRETDGELFF
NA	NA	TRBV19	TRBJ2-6	TGTGCCAGTAGTTTCAGGACCCCCGAAGTCCTGACTTTC	CASSFRTPEVLTF
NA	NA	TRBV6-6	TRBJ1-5	TGTGCCAGCAGTTACTCGGCAGGGCAAAGCAATCAGCCCCAGCATTTT	CASSYSAGQSNQPQHF
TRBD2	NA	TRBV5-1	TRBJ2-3	TGCGCCAGCAGCTCTGGGACTAGCGGGACAAAGCAGTATTTT	CASSSGTSGTKQYF
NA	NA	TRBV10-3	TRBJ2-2	TGTGCCGCAAAGGCAGGGGACACCGGGGAGCTGTTTTTT	CAAKAGDTGELFF
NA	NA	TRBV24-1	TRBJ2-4	TGTGCCACCAGTGAGCGACCTACTTTAGCCAAAAACATTCAGTACTTC	CATSERPTLAKNIQYF
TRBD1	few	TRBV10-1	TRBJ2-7	TGCGCCAGCAGTCCCGGGACAGGCGCTAACGAGCAGTACTTC	CASSPGTGANEQYF
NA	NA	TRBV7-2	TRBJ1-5	TGTGCCAGCAGCTTGGGGGTCGGGGTAGGTCAGCCCCAGCATTTT	CASSLGVGVGQPQHF
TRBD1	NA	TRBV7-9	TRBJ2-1	TGTGCCAGCAGCTTGGCTGACAGGGGGAATGAGCAGTTCTTC	CASSLADRGNEQFF
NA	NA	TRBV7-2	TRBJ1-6	TGTGCCAGCAGCTCCGATCAGCTCTCCTATAATTCACCCCTCCACTTT	CASSSDQLSYNSPLHF
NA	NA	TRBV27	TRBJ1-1	TGTGCCAGCAGTGTGCGGGGGGCGAACACTGAAGCTTTCTTT	CASSVRGANTEAFF
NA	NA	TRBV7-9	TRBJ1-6	TGTGCCAGCAGCTTAGCGGGGCAGGGCGGGTCACCCCTCCACTTT	CASSLAGQGGSPLHF
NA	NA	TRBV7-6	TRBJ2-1	TGTGCCAGCAGCTTAGCGGAAGTGAGGGGTTGGAATGAGCAGTTCTTC	CASSLAEVRGWNEQFF
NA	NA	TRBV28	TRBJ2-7	TGTGCCAGCAGTCAGGGGGGTCGCCCCGAGCAGTACTTC	CASSQGGRPEQYF
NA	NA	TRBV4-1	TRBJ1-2	TGCGCCAGCAGCCAGGACGATACAGGTCTCTATGGCTACACCTTC	CASSQDDTGLYGYTF